In its sample, the clone carrying this T cell receptor (beta chain) was seen many times. The entry originates in a study of T cells of healthy individuals. Using its own MiXCR run on the 5' RACE reads, TCRdb lists one record per CDR3 protein. The sample lists around 90,000 distinct CDR3 sequences; roughly 5% were seen once. V was cut by 0 bases and J by 7 bases, with 12 bases left in between. Germline V gene sequence: CDR1 MNHEY, CDR2 SVGAGI. This CDR3 comprises 14 residues. The chain combines TRBV6-5 with TRBJ1-2; possible D gene TRBD1, 5 bases. The receptor was derived from a female donor in good health. CDR3 protein: CASSYSRGDVGYTF. CDR3 coding DNA: TGTGCCAGCAGTTACTCTCGGGGGGACGTTGGCTACACCTTC.